This T cell receptor (beta chain) originates from a study of T-cell reconstitution after alpha-beta-depleted transplantation in children. This CDR3 is built from 13 residues. Germline CDR1 MNHEY, CDR2 SMNVEV (reference sequence). The V end lost 4 bases, the J end lost 0 bases, and 7 bases lay between the germline ends. Study-level points and caveats: Elevated TCRbeta diversity at day 60 was traced, in some patients, to surviving recipient T cells and thymic progenitors. About two months after transplant, alpha-beta T cells reportedly came from several hundred expanded graft clones. It was newly produced T cells that mostly accounted for T-cell counts and diversity one year after transplant.

About this clonotype itself: Its target is not known.

Unique molecular identifiers were incorporated when the TCRbeta library was constructed. TCRdb reprocessed the PCR reads via MiXCR and lists one record per CDR3 protein. The table has some 310,000 distinct CDR3 sequences, 20% to 30% seen once; the top ten hold 10% to 11%. The receptor comes from a male patient aged 10 to 17 who had a stem cell transplant for acute lymphoblastic leukemia, so the T cells may come from the graft donor. This material consisted of PBMCs, mostly from graft donor cells, taken 180 days after TCRalphabeta/CD19-depleted stem cell transplant. The chain links TRBV27 to TRBJ2-7; no firm D call. CDR3 sequence reads: CASSSHNSYEQYF. In DNA, the CDR3 is TGTGCCAGCAGTTCACACAACTCCTACGAGCAGTACTTC.